Below, one T cell receptor (beta chain) is given with its context. These data come from a study of regulatory T cells in long-lasting Graves disease. Relying on iRepertoire HTBI primers and Arm-PCR of CDR3 regions, the team built TCR beta libraries. MiXCR was run by TCRdb on the multiplex PCR reads, yielding one entry per CDR3 protein. The top ten hold 18% of the sample, which has under 800,000 distinct CDR3 sequences, around 15% seen once. CDR1 is GTSNPN and CDR2 is SVGIG in the germline V gene (reference sequence). The CDR3 loop spans 18 amino acids. V lost 0 bases, J lost 9 bases, and 27 bases lay in between. Time point here: newly diagnosed GD, antithyroid drugs for less than 3 months. PBMCs were the source of the RNA used for TCR sequencing. Separately, the same data were catalogued under a study of T cells in Graves' hyperthyroidism and ophthalmopathy.

The starting material was peripheral blood mononuclear cells (PBMCs), obtained at new diagnosis, from a patient treated with antithyroid drugs. The genes are TRBV30 and TRBJ2-1, with D possibly TRBD2 on 5 matching bases. The receptor's source is a woman aged 25 to 45 with Graves disease. CDR3 protein: CAWSVRWSITEAKSEQFF. CDR3 bases: TGTGCCTGGAGTGTACGATGGTCGATCACGGAGGCCAAGTCTGAGCAGTTCTTC.